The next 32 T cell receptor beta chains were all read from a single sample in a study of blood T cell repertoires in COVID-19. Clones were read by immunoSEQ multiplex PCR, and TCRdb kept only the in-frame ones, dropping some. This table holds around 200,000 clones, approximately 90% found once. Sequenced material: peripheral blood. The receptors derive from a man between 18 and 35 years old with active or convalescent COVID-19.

The CDR3 DNA sequence: TGTGCCAGCAGAATCAGGGGAAGTAACACTGAAGCTTTCTTT. Translated: CASRIRGSNTEAFF. The chain is built from TRBV6-5 and TRBJ1-1, with D possibly being TRBD1 (6 bases). This CDR3 region has 14 residues. Trimming took 6 bases from V and 2 from J, leaving 13 bases between them. CDR1 and CDR2 (germline): MNHEY, SVGAGI.

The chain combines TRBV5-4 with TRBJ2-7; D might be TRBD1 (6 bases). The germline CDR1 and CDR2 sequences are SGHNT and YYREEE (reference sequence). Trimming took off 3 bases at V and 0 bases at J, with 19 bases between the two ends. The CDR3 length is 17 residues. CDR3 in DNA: TGTGCCAGCAGCTCGGCCCAAACAGGGCTCGCCTCCTACGAGCAGTACTTC. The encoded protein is CASSSAQTGLASYEQYF.

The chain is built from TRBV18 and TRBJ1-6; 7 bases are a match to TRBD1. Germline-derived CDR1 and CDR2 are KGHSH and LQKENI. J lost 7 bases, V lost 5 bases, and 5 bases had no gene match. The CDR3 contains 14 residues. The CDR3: CASSIGTENSPLHF. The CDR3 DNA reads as TGTGCCAGCTCAATAGGGACAGAAAATTCACCCCTCCACTTT.

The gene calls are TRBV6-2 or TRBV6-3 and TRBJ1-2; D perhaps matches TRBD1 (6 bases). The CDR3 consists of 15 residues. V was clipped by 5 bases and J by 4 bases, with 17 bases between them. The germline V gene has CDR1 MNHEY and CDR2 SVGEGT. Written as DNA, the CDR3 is TGTGCCAGCAGTCCGCCCGGGGGGCTTCCCTATGGCTACACCTTC. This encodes CASSPPGGLPYGYTF.

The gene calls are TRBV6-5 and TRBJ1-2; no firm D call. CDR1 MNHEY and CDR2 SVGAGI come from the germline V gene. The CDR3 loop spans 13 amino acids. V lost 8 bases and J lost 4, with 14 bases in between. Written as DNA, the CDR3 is TGTGCCAGCTCTACTAGAGGTGGCTATGGCTACACCTTC. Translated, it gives CASSTRGGYGYTF.

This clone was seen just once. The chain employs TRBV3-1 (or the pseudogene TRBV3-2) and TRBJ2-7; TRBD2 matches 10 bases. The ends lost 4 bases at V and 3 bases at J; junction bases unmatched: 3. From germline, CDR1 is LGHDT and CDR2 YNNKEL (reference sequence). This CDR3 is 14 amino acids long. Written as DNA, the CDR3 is TGTGCCAGCAGCCCCGGGACTAGCGTCTACGAGCAGTACGTC. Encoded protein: CASSPGTSVYEQYV.

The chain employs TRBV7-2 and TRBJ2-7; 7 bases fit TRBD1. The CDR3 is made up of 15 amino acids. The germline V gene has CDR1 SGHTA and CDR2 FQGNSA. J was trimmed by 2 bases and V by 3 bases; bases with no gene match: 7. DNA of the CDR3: TGTGCCAGCAGCTTGACCTGGGACAGACCCTACGAGCAGTACGTC. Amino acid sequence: CASSLTWDRPYEQYV.

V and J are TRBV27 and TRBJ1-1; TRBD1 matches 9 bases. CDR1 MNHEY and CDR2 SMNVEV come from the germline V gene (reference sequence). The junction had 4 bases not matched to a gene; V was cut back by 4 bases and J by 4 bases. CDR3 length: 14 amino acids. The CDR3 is CASSSPGQGTEAFF. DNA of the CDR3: TGTGCCAGCAGTTCACCGGGACAGGGCACTGAAGCTTTCTTT.

CDR3 nucleotides: TGTGCCAGCAGCTTGCGGCGGGATCTGCCAGATACGCAGTATTTT. This encodes CASSLRRDLPDTQYF. This chain links TRBV7-2 with TRBJ2-3, with a tentative D call TRBD2 (6 bases). The V end lost 3 bases, the J end lost 4 bases, and 14 bases lay between the germline ends. CDR1 and CDR2 from the germline V gene are SGHTA and FQGNSA. This CDR3 region has 15 residues.

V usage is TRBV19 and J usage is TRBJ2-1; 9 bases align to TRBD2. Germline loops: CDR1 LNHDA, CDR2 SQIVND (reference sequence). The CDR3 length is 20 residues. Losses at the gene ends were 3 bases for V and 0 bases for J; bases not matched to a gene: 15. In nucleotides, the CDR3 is TGTGCCAGTAGTATCCGGTATTCGGGACTAGCCCAGAGCTCCTACAATGAGCAGTTCTTC. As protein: CASSIRYSGLAQSSYNEQFF.

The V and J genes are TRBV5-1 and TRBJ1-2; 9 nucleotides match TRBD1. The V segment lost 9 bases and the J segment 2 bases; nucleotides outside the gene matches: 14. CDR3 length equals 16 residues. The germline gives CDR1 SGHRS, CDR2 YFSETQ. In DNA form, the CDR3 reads TGCGCCACATCGACAGGGGGATTAGTAGAGAACTATGGCTACACCTTC. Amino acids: CATSTGGLVENYGYTF.

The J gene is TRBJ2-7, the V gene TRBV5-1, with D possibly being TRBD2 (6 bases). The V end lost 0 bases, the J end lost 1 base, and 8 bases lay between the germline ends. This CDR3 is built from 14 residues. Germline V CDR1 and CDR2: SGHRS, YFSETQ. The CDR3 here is CASSLGTTSYEQYF. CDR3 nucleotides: TGCGCCAGCAGCTTGGGGACTACTTCCTACGAGCAGTACTTC.

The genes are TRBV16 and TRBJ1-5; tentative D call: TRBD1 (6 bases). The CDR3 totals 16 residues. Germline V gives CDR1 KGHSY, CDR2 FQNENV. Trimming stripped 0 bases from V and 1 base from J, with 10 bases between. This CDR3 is CASSQSSRGSNQPQHF. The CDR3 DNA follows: TGTGCCAGCAGCCAATCATCTAGGGGGAGCAATCAGCCCCAGCATTTT. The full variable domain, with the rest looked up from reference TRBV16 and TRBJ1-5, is GEEVAQTPKHLVRGEGQKAKLYCAPIKGHSYVFWYQQVLKNEFKFLISFQNENVFDETGMPKERFSAKCLPNSPCSLEIQATKLEDSAVYFCASSQSSRGSNQPQHFGDGTRLSIL.

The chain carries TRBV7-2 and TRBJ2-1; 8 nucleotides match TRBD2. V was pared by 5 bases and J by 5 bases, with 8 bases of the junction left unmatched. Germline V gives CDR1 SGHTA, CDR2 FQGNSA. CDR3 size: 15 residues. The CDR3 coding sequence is TGTGCCAGCAGCCCTCTAGCGGGTCTCCACAATGAGCAGTTCTTC. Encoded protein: CASSPLAGLHNEQFF.

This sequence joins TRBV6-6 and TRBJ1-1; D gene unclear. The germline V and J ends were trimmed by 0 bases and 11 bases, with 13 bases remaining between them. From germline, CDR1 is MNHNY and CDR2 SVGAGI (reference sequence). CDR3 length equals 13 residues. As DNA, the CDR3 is TGTGCCAGCAGTTACTCTGGGCGTGGGTTCGCTTTCTTT. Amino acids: CASSYSGRGFAFF.

The CDR3 is CASSYMVGGNTEAFF. The CDR3 nucleotides read TGTGCCAGCAGTTACATGGTAGGGGGGAACACTGAAGCTTTCTTT. The V call is TRBV6-6, the J call TRBJ1-1; D possibly corresponds to TRBD1 (6 bases). Germline CDR1 and CDR2: MNHNY and SVGAGI (reference sequence). Trimming cost V 2 bases and J 1 base, with 11 bases left between them. There are 15 residues in the CDR3.

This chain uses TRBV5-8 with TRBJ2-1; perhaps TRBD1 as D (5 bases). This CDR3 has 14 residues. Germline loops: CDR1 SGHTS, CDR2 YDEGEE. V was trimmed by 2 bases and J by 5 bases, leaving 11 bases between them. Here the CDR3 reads CASSFRQPNNEQFF. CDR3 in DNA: TGTGCCAGCAGCTTCCGACAGCCAAACAATGAGCAGTTCTTC. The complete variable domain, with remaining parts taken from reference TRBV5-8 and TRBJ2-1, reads EAGVTQSPTHLIKTRGQQATLRCSPISGHTSVYWYQQALGLGLQFLLWYDEGEERNRGNFPPRFSGRQFPNYSSELNVNALELEDSALYLCASSFRQPNNEQFFGPGTRLTVL.

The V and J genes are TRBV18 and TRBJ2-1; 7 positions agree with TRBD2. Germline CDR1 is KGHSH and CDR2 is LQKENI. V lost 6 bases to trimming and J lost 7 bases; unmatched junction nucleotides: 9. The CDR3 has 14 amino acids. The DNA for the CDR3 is TGTGCCAGCTCCCTCCGGGACGGGAGGAATGAGCAGTTCTTC. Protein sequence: CASSLRDGRNEQFF.

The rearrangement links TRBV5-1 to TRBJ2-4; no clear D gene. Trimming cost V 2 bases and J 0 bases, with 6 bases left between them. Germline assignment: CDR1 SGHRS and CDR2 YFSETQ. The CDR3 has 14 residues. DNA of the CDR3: TGCGCCAGCAGCTTTAGTCTAGCCAAAAACATTCAGTACTTC. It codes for CASSFSLAKNIQYF.

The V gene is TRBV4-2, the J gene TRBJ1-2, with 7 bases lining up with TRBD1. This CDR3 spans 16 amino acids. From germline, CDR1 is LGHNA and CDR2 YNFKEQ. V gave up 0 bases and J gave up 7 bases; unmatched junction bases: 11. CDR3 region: CASSQDGQAGTAGYTF. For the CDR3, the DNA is TGTGCCAGCAGCCAAGACGGCCAAGCCGGGACAGCTGGCTACACCTTC.

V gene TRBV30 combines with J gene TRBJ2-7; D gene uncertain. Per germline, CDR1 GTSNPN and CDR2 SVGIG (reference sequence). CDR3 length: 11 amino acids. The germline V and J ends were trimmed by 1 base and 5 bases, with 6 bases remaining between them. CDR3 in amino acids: CAWSDPDEQYF. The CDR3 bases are TGTGCCTGGAGTGATCCAGACGAGCAGTACTTC.

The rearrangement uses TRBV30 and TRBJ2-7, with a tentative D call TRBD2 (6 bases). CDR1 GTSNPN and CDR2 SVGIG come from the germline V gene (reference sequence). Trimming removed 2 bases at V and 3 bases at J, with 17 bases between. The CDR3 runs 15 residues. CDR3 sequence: CAWSLFFSSDYEQYF. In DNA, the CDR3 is TGTGCCTGGAGTTTATTCTTTTCTAGCGACTACGAGCAGTACTTC.

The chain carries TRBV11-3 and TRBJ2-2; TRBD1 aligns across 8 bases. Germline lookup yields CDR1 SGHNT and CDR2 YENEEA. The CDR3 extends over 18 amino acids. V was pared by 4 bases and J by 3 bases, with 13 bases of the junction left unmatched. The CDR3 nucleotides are TGTGCCAGCAGCTCCACTTGGTGGGGACAGGTACACACCGGGGAGCTGTTTTTT. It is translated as CASSSTWWGQVHTGELFF.

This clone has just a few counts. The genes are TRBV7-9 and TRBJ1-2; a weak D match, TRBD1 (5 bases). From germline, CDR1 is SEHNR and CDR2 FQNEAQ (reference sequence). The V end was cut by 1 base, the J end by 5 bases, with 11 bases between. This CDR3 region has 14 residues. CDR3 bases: TGTGCCAGCAGCTTAGAAGCAGGGAGGTATGGCTACACCTTC. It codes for CASSLEAGRYGYTF.

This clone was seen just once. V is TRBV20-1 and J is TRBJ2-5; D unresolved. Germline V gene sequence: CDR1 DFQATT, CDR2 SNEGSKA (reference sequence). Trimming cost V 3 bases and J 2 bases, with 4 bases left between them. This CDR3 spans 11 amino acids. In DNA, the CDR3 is TGCAGTGCTAGGAGGCAAGAGACCCAGTACTTC. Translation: CSARRQETQYF.

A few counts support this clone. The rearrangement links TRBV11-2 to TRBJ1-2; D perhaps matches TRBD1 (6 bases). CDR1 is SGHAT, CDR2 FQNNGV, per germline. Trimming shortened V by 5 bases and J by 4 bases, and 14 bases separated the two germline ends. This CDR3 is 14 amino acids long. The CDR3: CASSPRQASYGYTF. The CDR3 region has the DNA TGTGCCAGCAGCCCCAGACAGGCATCCTATGGCTACACCTTC.

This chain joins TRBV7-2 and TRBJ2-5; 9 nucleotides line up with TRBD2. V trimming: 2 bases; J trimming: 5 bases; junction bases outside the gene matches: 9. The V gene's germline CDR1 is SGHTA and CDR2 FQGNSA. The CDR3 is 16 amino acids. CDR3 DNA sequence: TGTGCCAGCAGCTTAATCGCGGGAGGGCCTCTGGAGACCCAGTACTTC. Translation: CASSLIAGGPLETQYF.

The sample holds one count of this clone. As DNA, the CDR3 is TGTGCCACCAGCGTCCCCGCCGGTGGCACAGATACGCAGTATTTT. This translates into CATSVPAGGTDTQYF. The V call is TRBV15, the J call TRBJ2-3; D is unclear. Between the trimmed V and J ends, which lost 5 bases and 1 base, there was a span of 13 bases. The CDR3 is 15 amino acids. In germline, CDR1 is LNHNV, CDR2 YYDKDF (reference sequence).

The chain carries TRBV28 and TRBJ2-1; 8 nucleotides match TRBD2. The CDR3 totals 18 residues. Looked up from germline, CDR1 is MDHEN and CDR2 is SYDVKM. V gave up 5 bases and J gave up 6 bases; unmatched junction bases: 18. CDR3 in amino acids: CASSPRPAGTGGINEQFF. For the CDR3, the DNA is TGTGCCAGCAGTCCGCGTCCCGCCGGGACGGGAGGGATCAATGAGCAGTTCTTC.

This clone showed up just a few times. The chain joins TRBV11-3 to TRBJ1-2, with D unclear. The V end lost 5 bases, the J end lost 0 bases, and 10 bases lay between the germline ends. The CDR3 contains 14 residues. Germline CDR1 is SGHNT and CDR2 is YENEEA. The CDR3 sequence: CASSPLGANYGYTF. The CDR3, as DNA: TGTGCCAGCAGCCCCCTAGGTGCTAACTATGGCTACACCTTC.

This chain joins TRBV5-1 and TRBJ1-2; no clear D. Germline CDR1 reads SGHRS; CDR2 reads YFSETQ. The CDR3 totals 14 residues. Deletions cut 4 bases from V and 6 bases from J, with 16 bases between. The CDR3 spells CASSLTFDTDGYTF. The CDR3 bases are TGCGCCAGCAGCCTAACATTCGACACGGATGGCTACACCTTC.

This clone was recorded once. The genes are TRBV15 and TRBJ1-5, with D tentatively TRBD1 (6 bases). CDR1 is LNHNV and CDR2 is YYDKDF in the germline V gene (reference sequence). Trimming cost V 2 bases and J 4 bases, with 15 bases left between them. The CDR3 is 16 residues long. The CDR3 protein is CATSRIQGPANQPQHF. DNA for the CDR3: TGTGCCACCAGCAGAATACAGGGTCCGGCAAATCAGCCCCAGCATTTT.